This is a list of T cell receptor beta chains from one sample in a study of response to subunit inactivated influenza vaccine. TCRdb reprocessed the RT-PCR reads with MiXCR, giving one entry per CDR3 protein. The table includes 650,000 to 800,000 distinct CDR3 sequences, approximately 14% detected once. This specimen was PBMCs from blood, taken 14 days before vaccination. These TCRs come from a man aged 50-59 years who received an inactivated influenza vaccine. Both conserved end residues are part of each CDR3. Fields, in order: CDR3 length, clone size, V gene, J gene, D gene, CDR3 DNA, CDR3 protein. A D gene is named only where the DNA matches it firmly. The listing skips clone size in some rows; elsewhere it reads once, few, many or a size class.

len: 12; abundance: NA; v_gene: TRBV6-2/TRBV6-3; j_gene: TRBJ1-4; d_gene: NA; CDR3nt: TGTGCCACGCGTCGAGGGGCCGAAAAACTGTTTTTT; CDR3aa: CATRRGAEKLFF
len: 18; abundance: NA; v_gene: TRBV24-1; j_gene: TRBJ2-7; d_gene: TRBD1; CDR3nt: TGTGCCACCAGTGATTTGGCCCAGGGGGCCCCCAGCTCCTACGAGCAGTACTTC; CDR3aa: CATSDLAQGAPSSYEQYF
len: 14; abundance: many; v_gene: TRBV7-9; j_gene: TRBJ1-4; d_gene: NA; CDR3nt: TGTGCCAGCAGCGGCGGGACACGCAATGAAAAACTGTTTTTT; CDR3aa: CASSGGTRNEKLFF
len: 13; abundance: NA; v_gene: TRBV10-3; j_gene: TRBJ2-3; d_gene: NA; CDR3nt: TGTGCCATCAGTGGCCAGAGCACAGATACGCAGTATTTT; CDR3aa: CAISGQSTDTQYF
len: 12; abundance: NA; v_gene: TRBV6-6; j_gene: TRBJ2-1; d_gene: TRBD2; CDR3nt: TGTGCCAGCACTAGCGGTGTCAATGAGCAGTTCTTC; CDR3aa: CASTSGVNEQFF
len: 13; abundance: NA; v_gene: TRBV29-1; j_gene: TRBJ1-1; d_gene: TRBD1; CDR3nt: TGCAGCGTTGAAACAGGGGAGAACACTGAAGCTTTCTTT; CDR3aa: CSVETGENTEAFF
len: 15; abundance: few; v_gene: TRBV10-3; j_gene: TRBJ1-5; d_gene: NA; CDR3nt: TGTGCCATCAGTGAGGGGGATCGCGGCAATCAGCCCCAGCATTTT; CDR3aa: CAISEGDRGNQPQHF
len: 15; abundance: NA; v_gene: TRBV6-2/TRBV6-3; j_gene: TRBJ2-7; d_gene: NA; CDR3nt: TGTGCCAGCAGTGGGGAAAGGACAGCTCCCTACGAGCAGTACTTC; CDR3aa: CASSGERTAPYEQYF
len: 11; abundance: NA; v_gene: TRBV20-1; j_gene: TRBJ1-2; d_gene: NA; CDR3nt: TGCAGTGCTGGCGGGAACTATGGCTACACCTTC; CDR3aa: CSAGGNYGYTF
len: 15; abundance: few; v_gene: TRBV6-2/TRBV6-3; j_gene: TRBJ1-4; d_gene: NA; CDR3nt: TGTGCCAGCAGTCGCCGGGGGACCCTTAATGAAAAACTGTTTTTT; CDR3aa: CASSRRGTLNEKLFF
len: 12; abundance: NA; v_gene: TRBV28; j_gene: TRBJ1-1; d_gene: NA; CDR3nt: TGTGCCAGCAGTCCTGGGACACGGTCCCTCCGATTT; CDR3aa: CASSPGTRSLRF
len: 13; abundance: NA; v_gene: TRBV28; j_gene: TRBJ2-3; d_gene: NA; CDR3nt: TGTGCCAGCAGTTTATTACCCACAGATACGCAGTATTTT; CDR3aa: CASSLLPTDTQYF
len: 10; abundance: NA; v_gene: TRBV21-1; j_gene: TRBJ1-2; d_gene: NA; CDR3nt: TGTGCCAGCAGTCCATATGGCTACACCTTC; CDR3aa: CASSPYGYTF
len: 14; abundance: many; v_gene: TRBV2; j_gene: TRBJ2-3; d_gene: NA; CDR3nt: TGTGCCAGCAGTGTTCGAGGAGACACAGATACGCAGTATTTT; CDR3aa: CASSVRGDTDTQYF
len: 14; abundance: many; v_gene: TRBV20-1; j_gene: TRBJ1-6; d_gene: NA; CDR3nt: TGCAGTGCTAGAGATCCCGCAGGGGCCTCACCCCTCCACTTT; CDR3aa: CSARDPAGASPLHF
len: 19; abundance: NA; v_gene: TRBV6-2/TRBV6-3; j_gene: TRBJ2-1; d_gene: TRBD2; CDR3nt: TGTGCCAGCACCACCCGGTGGACTAGCGGGGGGGCCGGTTACAATGAGCAGTTCTTC; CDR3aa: CASTTRWTSGGAGYNEQFF
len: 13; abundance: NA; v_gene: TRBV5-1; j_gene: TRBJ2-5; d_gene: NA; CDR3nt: TGCGCCAGCGGAGGGGGATCTACGGAGACCCAGTACTTC; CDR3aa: CASGGGSTETQYF
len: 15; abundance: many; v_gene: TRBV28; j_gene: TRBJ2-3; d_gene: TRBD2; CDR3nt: TGTGCCAGCAGTGTAGCGGGAGGGTATTTTGAGACGCAGTATTTT; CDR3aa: CASSVAGGYFETQYF
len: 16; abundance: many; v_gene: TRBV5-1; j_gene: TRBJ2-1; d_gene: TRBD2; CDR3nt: TGCGCCAGCAGCTTTCTAGCAGCGGGGGAGTACAATGAGCAGTTCTTC; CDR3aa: CASSFLAAGEYNEQFF
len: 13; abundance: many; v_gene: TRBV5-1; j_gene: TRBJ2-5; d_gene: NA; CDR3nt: TGCGCCAGCAGCTTACGAACGGAGGAGACCCAGTACTTC; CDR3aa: CASSLRTEETQYF
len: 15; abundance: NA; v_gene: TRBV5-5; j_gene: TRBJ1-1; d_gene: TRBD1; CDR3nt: TGTGCCAGCAGCTTGTGGGACAGCATGAACACTGAAGCTTTCTTT; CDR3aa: CASSLWDSMNTEAFF
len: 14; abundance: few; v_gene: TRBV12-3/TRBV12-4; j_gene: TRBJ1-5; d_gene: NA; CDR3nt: TGTGCCAGCAGTTTAGCCAGTGAAGATCAGCCCCAGCATTTT; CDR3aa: CASSLASEDQPQHF
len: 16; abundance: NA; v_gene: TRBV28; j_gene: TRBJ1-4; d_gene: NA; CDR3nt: TGTGCCAGCAGTTTTGAAGGGGGACGGAGTAATGAAAAACTGTTTTTT; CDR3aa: CASSFEGGRSNEKLFF
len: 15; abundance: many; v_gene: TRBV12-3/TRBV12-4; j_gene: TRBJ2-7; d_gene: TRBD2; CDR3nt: TGTGCCAGCAGTTTATCGGGGACTACGTCCTACGAGCAGTACTTC; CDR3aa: CASSLSGTTSYEQYF
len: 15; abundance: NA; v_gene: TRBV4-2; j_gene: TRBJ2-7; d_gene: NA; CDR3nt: TGTGCCAGCAGCCAACCTGGCGGAAACTCCTACGAGCAGTACTTC; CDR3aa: CASSQPGGNSYEQYF
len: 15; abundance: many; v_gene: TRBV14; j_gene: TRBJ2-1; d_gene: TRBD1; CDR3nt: TGTGCCAGCAGCCAAGGGGACAGCTCCTACAATGAGCAGTTCTTC; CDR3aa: CASSQGDSSYNEQFF